The rows below give T cell receptor beta chains drawn from one sample of a study of regulatory T cells in long-lasting Graves disease. TCRdb re-derived calls from the multiplex PCR reads in MiXCR, one entry per CDR3 protein. Of hundreds of thousands of distinct CDR3 sequences listed, less than 25% were seen once; the top ten hold 7.8%. Source: peripheral blood mononuclear cells (PBMCs), taken when the disease was refractory, from a patient treated with antithyroid drugs. These receptors all come from a female donor with Graves disease. Both conserved end residues are part of each CDR3. The D gene is left open where the match is weak. Clone size is stated in some rows and not others, as once, few, many or a class when expanded.

>TRBJ2-7|TRBV19|TRBD2|.
TGTGCCAGTAGTATAGTTGCTCGGGCGGGAGCGGACGGGGAGCAGTACTTC
CASSIVARAGADGEQYF
>TRBJ1-6|TRBV6-1|.|many
TGTGCCAGCAGTGATGGATCAGGGAGAGCACCCCTCCACTTT
CASSDGSGRAPLHF
>TRBJ1-2|TRBV3-1|TRBD1|many
TGTGCCAGCAGCCAACGACGACAGGGGTGGAATGGCTACACCTTC
CASSQRRQGWNGYTF
>TRBJ1-1|TRBV7-9|.|few
TGTGCCAGCAGCTTAGAGGCGGAGGGGTTACATTTCTTT
CASSLEAEGLHFF
>TRBJ2-7|TRBV10-3|TRBD2|few
TGTGCCACCTCCCTAGCGGGAGTCGACGAGCAGTACTTC
CATSLAGVDEQYF
>TRBJ1-4|TRBV15|.|many
TGTGCCACCGGGGTAAATGAAAAACTGTTTTTT
CATGVNEKLFF
>TRBJ2-5|TRBV6-5|.|few
TGTGCCAGCAGTTACTATTTGAGAGGGGGAGAGACCCAGTACTTC
CASSYYLRGGETQYF
>TRBJ2-4|TRBV11-2|.|many
TGTGCCAGCAGCTTAGATCTATTGGGACAATTAGCCAAAAACATTCAGTACTTC
CASSLDLLGQLAKNIQYF
>TRBJ1-1|TRBV5-1|TRBD1|.
TGCGCCAGCAGCTGGGGGGGGACAGGGAATTTTAACGCTGAAGCTTTCTTT
CASSWGGTGNFNAEAFF
>TRBJ1-5|TRBV28|.|many
TGTGCCAGCAGTTTACGACAAGCCTATCAGCCCCAGCATTTT
CASSLRQAYQPQHF
>TRBJ1-6|TRBV28|.|many
TGTGCCAGCAGCTCGATCGAGTCACCCCTCCACTTT
CASSSIESPLHF
>TRBJ1-1|TRBV6-2/TRBV6-3|TRBD1|.
TGTGCCAGCCGCCGAAGGGGGCTTAGGGACACTGAAGCTTTCTTT
CASRRRGLRDTEAFF
>TRBJ2-5|TRBV28|TRBD2|many
TGTGCCAGCAGTTCTCCGGGACTAGCGGGAGGGACCCAGTACTTC
CASSSPGLAGGTQYF
>TRBJ2-4|TRBV28|.|.
TGTGCCAGCAGTTTAATACCGGACCGCAAAAACATTCAGTACTTC
CASSLIPDRKNIQYF
>TRBJ1-2|TRBV28|TRBD1|many
TGTGCCAGCAGACAACCCGGACAGGGGTCCCACTATGGCTACACCTTC
CASRQPGQGSHYGYTF
>TRBJ1-4|TRBV2|.|many
TGTGCCAGCAGTGAAGTTGACAATGCAGCTAATGAAAAACTGTTTTTT
CASSEVDNAANEKLFF
>TRBJ1-3|TRBV5-1|.|few
TGCGCCAGCAGCCCCCTAAACTCCTTCTCTGGAAACACCATATATTTT
CASSPLNSFSGNTIYF
>TRBJ1-4|TRBV27|TRBD1|.
TGTGCCAGCAGTTTAATACCGACAGGGAGTGAAAAACTGTTTTTT
CASSLIPTGSEKLFF
>TRBJ2-3|TRBV18|.|.
TGTGCCAGCTCACGCGAGACAGATACGCAGTATTTT
CASSRETDTQYF
>TRBJ2-2|TRBV12-3/TRBV12-4|TRBD1|many
TGTGCCAGCAGTGGACAGGGAGCGAACACCGGGGAGCTGTTTTTT
CASSGQGANTGELFF
>TRBJ2-1|TRBV7-8|.|many
TGTGCCAGCAGCTTAGGGCCCGGGTTGATTTACAATGAGCAGTTCTTC
CASSLGPGLIYNEQFF
>TRBJ2-2|TRBV6-1|.|few
TGTGCCAGCAGGGCGGCACAGAACACCGGGGAGCTGTTTTTT
CASRAAQNTGELFF
>TRBJ2-7|TRBV25-1|.|.
TGTGCCAGCAGTGCCAAATTCGCCTACGAGCAGTACTTC
CASSAKFAYEQYF